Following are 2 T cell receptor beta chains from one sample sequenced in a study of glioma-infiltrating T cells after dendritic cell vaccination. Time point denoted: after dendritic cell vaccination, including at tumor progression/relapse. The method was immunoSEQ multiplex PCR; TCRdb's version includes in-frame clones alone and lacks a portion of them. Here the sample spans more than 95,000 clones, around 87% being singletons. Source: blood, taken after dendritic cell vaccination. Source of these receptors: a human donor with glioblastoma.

The CDR3 sequence is CASSGGADHTTDTQYF. The DNA for the CDR3 is TGTGCCAGCAGCGGCGGGGCGGACCACACTACAGATACGCAGTATTTT. The V call is TRBV7-9, the J call TRBJ2-3; D possibly corresponds to TRBD2 (6 bases). The CDR3 is 16 amino acids. Trimming stripped 5 bases from V and 3 bases from J, with 18 bases between. Germline lookup yields CDR1 SEHNR and CDR2 FQNEAQ (reference sequence).

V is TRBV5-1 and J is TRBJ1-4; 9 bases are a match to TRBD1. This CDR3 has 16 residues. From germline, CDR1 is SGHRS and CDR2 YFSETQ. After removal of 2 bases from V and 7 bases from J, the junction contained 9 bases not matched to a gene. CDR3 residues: CASSLSGTGIGEKLFF. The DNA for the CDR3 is TGCGCCAGCAGCTTATCCGGGACAGGGATCGGTGAAAAACTGTTTTTT.